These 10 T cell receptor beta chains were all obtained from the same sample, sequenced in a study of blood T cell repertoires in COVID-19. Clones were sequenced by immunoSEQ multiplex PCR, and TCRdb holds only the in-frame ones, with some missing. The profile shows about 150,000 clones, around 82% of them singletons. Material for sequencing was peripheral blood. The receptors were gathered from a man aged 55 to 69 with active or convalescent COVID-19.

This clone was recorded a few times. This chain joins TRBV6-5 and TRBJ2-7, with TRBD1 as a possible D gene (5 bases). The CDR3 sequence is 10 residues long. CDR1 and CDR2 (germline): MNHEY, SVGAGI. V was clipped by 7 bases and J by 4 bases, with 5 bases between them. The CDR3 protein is CASTGYEQYF. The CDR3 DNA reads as TGTGCCAGCACAGGGTACGAGCAGTACTTC.

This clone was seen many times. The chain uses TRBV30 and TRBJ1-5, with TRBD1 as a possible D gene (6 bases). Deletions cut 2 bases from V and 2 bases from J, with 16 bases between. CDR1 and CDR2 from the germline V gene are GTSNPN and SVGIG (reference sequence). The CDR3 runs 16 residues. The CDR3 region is CAWSPDTGYGNQPQHF. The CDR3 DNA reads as TGTGCCTGGAGTCCCGACACAGGGTACGGCAATCAGCCCCAGCATTTT.

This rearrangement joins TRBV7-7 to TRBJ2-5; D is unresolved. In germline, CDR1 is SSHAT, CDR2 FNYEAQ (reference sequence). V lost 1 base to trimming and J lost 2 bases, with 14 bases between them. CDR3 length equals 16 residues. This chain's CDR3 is CASSLGGAPNQETQYF. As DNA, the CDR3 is TGTGCCAGCAGCTTAGGTGGAGCCCCCAATCAAGAGACCCAGTACTTC.

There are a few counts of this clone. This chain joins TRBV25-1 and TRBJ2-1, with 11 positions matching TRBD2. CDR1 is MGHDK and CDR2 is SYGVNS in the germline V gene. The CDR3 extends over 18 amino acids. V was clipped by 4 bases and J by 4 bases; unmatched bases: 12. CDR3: CASSGGLAARGIYNEQFF. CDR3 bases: TGTGCCAGCAGTGGGGGACTAGCGGCACGGGGTATATACAATGAGCAGTTCTTC.

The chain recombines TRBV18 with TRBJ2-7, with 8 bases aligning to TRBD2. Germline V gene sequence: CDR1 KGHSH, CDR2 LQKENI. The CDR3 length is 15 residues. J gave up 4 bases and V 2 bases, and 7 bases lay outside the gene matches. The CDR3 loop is CASSPNQGTRYEQYF. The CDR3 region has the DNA TGTGCCAGCTCACCAAACCAGGGGACTAGGTACGAGCAGTACTTC.

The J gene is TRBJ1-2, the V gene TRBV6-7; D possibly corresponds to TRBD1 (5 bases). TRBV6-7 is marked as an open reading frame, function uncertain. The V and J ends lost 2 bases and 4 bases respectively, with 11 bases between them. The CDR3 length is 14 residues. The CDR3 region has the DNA TGTGCCAGCAGTTACGGGGGGAATACCTATGGCTACACCTTC. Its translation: CASSYGGNTYGYTF.

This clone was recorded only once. The CDR3 reads CASSFGGRTQYF. The CDR3 DNA is TGTGCCAGCAGTTTCGGCGGAAGGACGCAGTATTTT. V gene TRBV27 combines with J gene TRBJ2-3; no clear D gene. CDR1 MNHEY and CDR2 SMNVEV come from the germline V gene (reference sequence). CDR3 length equals 12 residues. Trimming took 3 bases from V and 9 from J, leaving 10 bases between them.

CDR3 residues: CASSRGPQRTEAFF. CDR3 bases: TGTGCCAGCTCACGAGGCCCCCAGAGGACTGAAGCTTTCTTT. The chain is built from TRBV18 and TRBJ1-1; D is uncertain. This CDR3 is built from 14 residues. Trimming took off 4 bases at V and 5 bases at J, with 14 bases between the two ends. Per the germline V gene, CDR1 is KGHSH and CDR2 is LQKENI.

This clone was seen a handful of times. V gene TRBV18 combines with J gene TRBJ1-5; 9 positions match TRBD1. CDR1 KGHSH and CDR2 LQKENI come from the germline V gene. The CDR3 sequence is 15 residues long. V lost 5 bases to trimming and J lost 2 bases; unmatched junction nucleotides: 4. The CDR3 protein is CASSAQGAGNQPQHF. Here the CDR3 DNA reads TGTGCCAGCTCAGCACAGGGGGCCGGCAATCAGCCCCAGCATTTT. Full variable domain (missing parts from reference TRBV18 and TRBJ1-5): NAGVMQNPRHLVRRRGQEARLRCSPMKGHSHVYWYRQLPEEGLKFMVYLQKENIIDESGMPKERFSAEFPKEGPSILRIQQVVRGDSAAYFCASSAQGAGNQPQHFGDGTRLSIL.

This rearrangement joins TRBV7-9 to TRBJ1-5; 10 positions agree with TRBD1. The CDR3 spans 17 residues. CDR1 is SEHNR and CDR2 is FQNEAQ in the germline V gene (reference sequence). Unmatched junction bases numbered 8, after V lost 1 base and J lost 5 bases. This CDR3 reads CASSLGFGQGEDQPQHF. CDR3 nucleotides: TGTGCCAGCAGCTTAGGGTTCGGACAGGGGGAGGATCAGCCCCAGCATTTT.